This T cell receptor beta chain was recorded in a study of T cells after yellow fever vaccination. Findings of the study overall: The secondary response was weaker, and its peak arrived faster, on day 5 versus 15. Some clonotypes, a small share, were shared between CD4 and CD8 compartments.

With regard to this clonotype: The antigen remains unidentified.

TCRdb reanalysed the 5' RACE reads using MiXCR and keeps one entry per CDR3 protein. The sample lists about 340,000 distinct CDR3 sequences, 3% to 4.5% occurring once. The sequences come from PBMCs, collected 5 days after the yellow fever booster vaccination. The sequence derives from a man between 18 and 35 years old who received the YFV17D yellow fever vaccine.

CDR3 nucleotide sequence: TGTGCCAGCAGCGGCGCTAGCGGGGGGGGCCTTCTAGCCGCCTACGAGCAGTACTTC. Its protein product is CASSGASGGGLLAAYEQYF. The chain employs TRBV7-9 and TRBJ2-7, with 12 bases that match TRBD2. The CDR3 consists of 19 residues. Trimming at V came to 5 bases and at J to 2 bases, leaving 16 bases not matched to a gene. Germline V lookup: CDR1 SEHNR, CDR2 FQNEAQ (reference sequence).